Shown below are 25 T cell receptor beta chains from a single sample sequenced in a study of blood T cell repertoires in COVID-19. Sequencing used immunoSEQ multiplex PCR; TCRdb keeps in-frame clones, though not all of them. The sample holds roughly 170,000 clones, over 80% seen once. Sequencing input: PBMCs or T cells enriched from blood (not recorded which). The receptors were sampled from a woman in her fifties or sixties who had recovered from COVID-19.

V and J are TRBV7-9 and TRBJ1-6, with D unclear. Looked up from germline, CDR1 is SEHNR and CDR2 is FQNEAQ (reference sequence). The germline V and J ends were trimmed by 0 bases and 10 bases, with 10 bases remaining between them. The CDR3 is 14 residues long. The CDR3, as DNA: TGTGCCAGCAGCTTAGCGGGCCATTTATCACCCCTCCACTTT. This encodes CASSLAGHLSPLHF.

The chain employs TRBV30 and TRBJ1-4, with TRBD1 identical over 8 bases. The germline CDR1 and CDR2 sequences are GTSNPN and SVGIG (reference sequence). The CDR3 totals 14 residues. Trimming took 3 bases from V and 6 from J; bases not matched to a gene: 6. In DNA, the CDR3 is TGTGCCTGGAGAGGACAGGGCGGGGATGAAAAACTGTTTTTT. Protein: CAWRGQGGDEKLFF.

The V gene is TRBV9, the J gene TRBJ1-4; a possible D gene is TRBD1 (6 bases). Germline CDR1 is SGDLS and CDR2 is YYNGEE. The CDR3 spans 16 residues. Trimming removed 0 bases from V and 3 bases from J, with 12 bases in between. CDR3 sequence: CASSVAAGVSNEKLFF. CDR3 coding DNA: TGTGCCAGCAGCGTAGCGGCAGGGGTTTCTAATGAAAAACTGTTTTTT.

The J gene is TRBJ1-5, the V gene TRBV28; D is perhaps TRBD1 (5 bases). Per the germline V gene, CDR1 is MDHEN and CDR2 is SYDVKM. The CDR3 has 16 residues. The V gene lost 3 bases and the J gene lost 3 bases, with 15 bases spanning the gap. CDR3 amino acids: CASSFSLRGDNQPQHF. CDR3 sequence (DNA): TGTGCCAGCAGTTTCTCCTTAAGGGGTGACAATCAGCCCCAGCATTTT.

This chain joins TRBV10-3 and TRBJ1-6; D possibly corresponds to TRBD1 (6 bases). The CDR3 consists of 13 residues. The germline V gene encodes CDR1 ENHRY and CDR2 SYGVKD. Trimming cost V 6 bases and J 7 bases, with 10 bases left between them. The CDR3 DNA sequence: TGTGCCATCAGACAGGGTTCGAATTCACCCCTCCACTTT. It codes for CAIRQGSNSPLHF.

Only a few counts were recorded for this clone. Written as DNA, the CDR3 is TGTGCCTGGAGTACGGGGAGTCGCACCGGGGAGCTGTTTTTT. Its protein is CAWSTGSRTGELFF. The chain is built from TRBV30 and TRBJ2-2; D is possibly TRBD2 (5 bases). The CDR3 is made up of 14 amino acids. V was clipped by 2 bases and J by 4 bases, with 11 bases between them. CDR1 and CDR2 from the germline V gene are GTSNPN and SVGIG (reference sequence).

Here the CDR3 reads CASRLDRGSYNSPLHF. The CDR3, as DNA: TGCGCCAGCAGACTCGACAGGGGCTCCTATAATTCACCCCTCCACTTT. The chain joins TRBV5-1 to TRBJ1-6; 8 bases are a match to TRBD1. V was pared by 5 bases and J by 0 bases, with 4 bases of the junction left unmatched. The germline V gene has CDR1 SGHRS and CDR2 YFSETQ. The CDR3 runs 16 residues.

This chain joins TRBV5-1 and TRBJ2-3; 12 positions agree with TRBD2. Germline CDR1 is SGHRS and CDR2 is YFSETQ. V was pared by 4 bases and J by 3 bases, with 3 bases of the junction left unmatched. CDR3 length equals 15 residues. CDR3 bases: TGCGCCAGCAGCCCTGGACTAGCGGGAACAGATACGCAGTATTTT. Protein product: CASSPGLAGTDTQYF. The variable domain in full, with the rest retrieved from reference TRBV5-1 and TRBJ2-3, is KAGVTQTPRYLIKTRGQQVTLSCSPISGHRSVSWYQQTPGQGLQFLFEYFSETQRNKGNFPGRFSGRQFSNSRSEMNVSTLELGDSALYLCASSPGLAGTDTQYFGPGTRLTVL.

This clone was seen a handful of times. The V and J genes are TRBV12-3 or TRBV12-4 and TRBJ1-2; D is uncertain. The CDR3 loop spans 13 amino acids. Deletions cut 7 bases from V and 1 base from J, with 10 bases between. Here the CDR3 reads CASTSGNNYGYTF. The CDR3 DNA reads TGTGCCAGCACTTCGGGGAATAACTATGGCTACACCTTC.

The chain combines TRBV6-5 with TRBJ1-2; D remains unclear. There are 15 residues in the CDR3. Germline V gene data show CDR1 as MNHEY and CDR2 as SVGAGI. V was cut by 0 bases and J by 2 bases, with 10 bases left in between. For the CDR3, the DNA is TGTGCCAGCAGTTACTCGGCCCTCTCCAACTATGGCTACACCTTC. Residues: CASSYSALSNYGYTF.

This clone was recorded only once. This sequence joins TRBV29-1 and TRBJ1-5, with 8 bases lining up with TRBD1. CDR3 length equals 13 residues. Unmatched junction bases numbered 7, after V lost 7 bases and J lost 5 bases. Per the germline V gene, CDR1 is SQVTM and CDR2 is ANQGSEA. CDR3 in DNA: TGCAGCGCCAGAGAGACAGGGGATCAGCCCCAGCATTTT. This encodes CSARETGDQPQHF.

The chain employs TRBV27 and TRBJ2-3; 13 bases line up with TRBD2. The CDR3 runs 15 residues. V gave up 8 bases and J gave up 7 bases; unmatched junction bases: 9. CDR1 and CDR2 (germline): MNHEY, SMNVEV (reference sequence). CDR3 sequence reads: CASERTSGGGHTQYF. The DNA of the CDR3 is TGTGCCAGCGAAAGAACTAGCGGGGGGGGGCATACGCAGTATTTT.

The chain couples TRBV7-2 to TRBJ2-3, with D possibly TRBD1 on 6 matching bases. The CDR3 covers 14 residues. With 4 bases removed from V and 3 bases from J, the gap between germline ends came to 11 bases. Germline CDR1 reads SGHTA; CDR2 reads FQGNSA. This chain's CDR3 is CASSSIGQTDTQYF. In DNA, the CDR3 is TGTGCCAGCAGCTCAATCGGACAGACAGATACGCAGTATTTT.

This clone was observed once. The chain carries TRBV27 and TRBJ1-2; D gene unclear. The V gene's germline CDR1 is MNHEY and CDR2 SMNVEV (reference sequence). V lost 10 bases and J lost 3, with 15 bases in between. CDR3 length: 13 residues. CDR3 loop: CAITTNGYYGYTF. The CDR3 DNA reads as TGTGCCATTACCACGAACGGTTACTATGGCTACACCTTC.

The genes are TRBV6-5 and TRBJ2-3, with D unresolved. CDR3 length equals 13 residues. The V gene's germline CDR1 is MNHEY and CDR2 SVGAGI. V was clipped by 10 bases and J by 4 bases, with 15 bases between them. CDR3 protein: CATQTGPADTQYF. DNA for the CDR3: TGTGCCACCCAAACGGGTCCGGCAGATACGCAGTATTTT.

The CDR3, as DNA: TGCGCCAGCAGCCTGGGCTACCTTAGCGGGAGGGAAGAGACCCAGTACTTC. Translation: CASSLGYLSGREETQYF. The chain is built from TRBV5-1 and TRBJ2-5; 11 nucleotides agree with TRBD2. V lost 4 bases and J lost 3; bases outside the gene matches: 11. This CDR3 spans 17 amino acids. The germline V gene has CDR1 SGHRS and CDR2 YFSETQ.

The genes are TRBV19 and TRBJ2-5; 7 bases are shared with TRBD2. CDR1 and CDR2 (germline): LNHDA, SQIVND (reference sequence). CDR3 length equals 13 residues. The V gene end was trimmed by 5 bases and the J gene end by 4 bases; junction bases not matched to a gene: 4. CDR3 amino acids: CASSQTSTETQYF. Here the CDR3 DNA reads TGTGCCAGTAGTCAGACTAGCACAGAGACCCAGTACTTC.

The rearrangement uses TRBV12-3 or TRBV12-4 and TRBJ2-5; no firm D call. The CDR3 sequence is 12 residues long. Trimming left V 6 bases short and J 6 bases short, with 11 bases between. The CDR3 spells CASSPREKTQYF. For the CDR3, the DNA is TGTGCCAGCAGCCCCCGAGAGAAGACCCAGTACTTC.

Written as DNA, the CDR3 is TGTGCCAGCAGTTTAGGTCAGGGAGCTTTCTTT. Translation: CASSLGQGAFF. The chain recombines TRBV12-3 or TRBV12-4 with TRBJ1-1; D is possibly TRBD1 (5 bases). There are 11 residues in the CDR3. V was cut by 1 base and J by 10 bases, with 7 bases left in between.

This clone was found a few times. The J gene is TRBJ1-3, the V gene TRBV7-9; tentatively, D is TRBD1 (6 bases). Trimming shortened V by 4 bases and J by 8 bases, and 9 bases separated the two germline ends. The CDR3 consists of 12 residues. CDR1 is SEHNR, CDR2 FQNEAQ, per germline (reference sequence). This CDR3 is CASSSNRDTIYF. The CDR3 region has the DNA TGTGCCAGCAGCTCGAACAGGGACACCATATATTTT.

V gene TRBV24-1 combines with J gene TRBJ2-2, with 7 bases that match TRBD1. The CDR3 has 16 amino acids. From germline, CDR1 is KGHDR and CDR2 SFDVKD. Trimming took 1 base from V and 3 from J; bases not matched to a gene: 4. CDR3 in DNA: TGTGCCACCAGTGATTTAGACAGGGCAGACACCGGGGAGCTGTTTTTT. This encodes CATSDLDRADTGELFF.

This rearrangement joins TRBV9 to TRBJ1-1; 8 bases map to TRBD1. V trimming: 4 bases; J trimming: 0 bases; junction bases outside the gene matches: 5. CDR1 and CDR2 (germline): SGDLS, YYNGEE. The CDR3 spans 15 residues. The DNA for the CDR3 is TGTGCCAGCAGCCTCCGGGACAGGTTGAACACTGAAGCTTTCTTT. Encoded protein: CASSLRDRLNTEAFF.

In DNA form, the CDR3 reads TGTGCCAGCAGCTTAGTGGAGGCGAACACTGAAGCTTTCTTT. Translating gives CASSLVEANTEAFF. J is TRBJ1-1 and V is TRBV11-2, with D uncertain. The germline V and J ends were trimmed by 1 base and 1 base, with 7 bases remaining between them. The length of the CDR3 is 14 residues. The germline V gene has CDR1 SGHAT and CDR2 FQNNGV.

V usage is TRBV10-3 and J usage is TRBJ1-6, with TRBD1 matching 7 bases. Germline V gene data show CDR1 as ENHRY and CDR2 as SYGVKD. The CDR3 covers 15 residues. Losses at the gene ends were 2 bases for V and 10 bases for J; bases not matched to a gene: 8. In DNA, the CDR3 is TGTGCCATCAGTGAGCCCACAGGGGATCGATCACCCCTCCACTTT. It is translated as CAISEPTGDRSPLHF.

V and J are TRBV18 and TRBJ1-2; D gene unclear. The V end lost 2 bases, the J end lost 7 bases, and 14 bases lay between the germline ends. Germline V gene sequence: CDR1 KGHSH, CDR2 LQKENI. The CDR3 has 14 residues. CDR3 sequence (DNA): TGTGCCAGCTCACCAAGGGAGGTTGGCGGTGGCTACACCTTC. This gives the protein CASSPREVGGGYTF.